Given below is one TCR beta chain in context. Its antigen is currently unknown. This CDR3 is built from 14 residues. The germline V gene encodes CDR1 SNHLY and CDR2 FYNNEI. This entry belongs to a study of CXCR3-negative and CXCR3-positive naive CD8 T cells. Study-level points and caveats: TRB CDR3s of CXCR3-positive naive cells were more hydrophobic than those of CXCR3-negative naive cells.

The method, 5' RACE with UMI labels, was used to prepare the TRB cDNA libraries. TCRdb reprocessed the 5' RACE reads and keeps a single row for each CDR3 protein, giving no DNA. The sample includes tens of thousands of distinct CDR3 sequences. The rearrangement uses TRBV2 and TRBJ1-2; TCRdb reports TRBD1, a call that lacks DNA to check it against. The TCR was taken from a human donor in good health. Some clones in this sample may be carry-over from other donors' samples. The specimen was naive CXCR3+ CD8+ T cells from blood. Subset here: CD45RO-CCR7+CD27+CD95- naive CD8+ T cells expressing CXCR3 (TNR3+). CDR3 sequence: CASSEGGGGYGYTF.